The 2 T cell receptor beta chains below come from one sample, sequenced in a study of blood T cell repertoires in COVID-19. Sequencing used immunoSEQ multiplex PCR; TCRdb keeps in-frame clones, though not all of them. The table has some 130,000 clones, roughly 69% seen once. The sequenced sample was peripheral blood. Receptors originate from a woman in her 70s with acute or convalescent COVID-19.

The chain links TRBV28 to TRBJ2-2; D might be TRBD1 (5 bases). Trimming shortened V by 5 bases and J by 0 bases, and 13 bases separated the two germline ends. The CDR3 extends over 16 amino acids. Germline loops: CDR1 MDHEN, CDR2 SYDVKM. CDR3 residues: CASSARVTANTGELFF. The CDR3 DNA reads TGTGCCAGCAGTGCTAGGGTGACAGCGAACACCGGGGAGCTGTTTTTT.

J is TRBJ2-7 and V is TRBV3-1 (or the pseudogene TRBV3-2); 7 nucleotides match TRBD2. The CDR3 runs to 14 residues. The trim removed 4 bases at V and 2 bases at J, leaving 5 bases unmatched. Germline-derived CDR1 and CDR2 are LGHDT and YNNKEL (reference sequence). The chain's CDR3 is CASSRSGLAYEQYF. The CDR3 DNA sequence: TGTGCCAGCAGCCGCAGCGGACTAGCCTACGAGCAGTACTTC.